This TCR beta chain emerged from a study of blood T cell repertoires in COVID-19. This table comes from immunoSEQ multiplex PCR, and its TCRdb copy is limited to in-frame clones, with some not included. Here the sample spans about 140,000 clones, around 86% being singletons. The V gene end was trimmed by 5 bases and the J gene end by 8 bases; junction bases not matched to a gene: 5. The CDR3 is 14 amino acids. Germline CDR1 is MDHEN and CDR2 is SYDVKM. The sequence was obtained from a human donor in a cohort sampled during active COVID-19. J is TRBJ1-4 and V is TRBV28, with 10 bases that match TRBD1. Sequenced sample: peripheral blood. The CDR3 DNA follows: TGTGCCAGCAGTCCTGGGACAGGGGTCGAAAAACTGTTTTTT. It encodes CASSPGTGVEKLFF.